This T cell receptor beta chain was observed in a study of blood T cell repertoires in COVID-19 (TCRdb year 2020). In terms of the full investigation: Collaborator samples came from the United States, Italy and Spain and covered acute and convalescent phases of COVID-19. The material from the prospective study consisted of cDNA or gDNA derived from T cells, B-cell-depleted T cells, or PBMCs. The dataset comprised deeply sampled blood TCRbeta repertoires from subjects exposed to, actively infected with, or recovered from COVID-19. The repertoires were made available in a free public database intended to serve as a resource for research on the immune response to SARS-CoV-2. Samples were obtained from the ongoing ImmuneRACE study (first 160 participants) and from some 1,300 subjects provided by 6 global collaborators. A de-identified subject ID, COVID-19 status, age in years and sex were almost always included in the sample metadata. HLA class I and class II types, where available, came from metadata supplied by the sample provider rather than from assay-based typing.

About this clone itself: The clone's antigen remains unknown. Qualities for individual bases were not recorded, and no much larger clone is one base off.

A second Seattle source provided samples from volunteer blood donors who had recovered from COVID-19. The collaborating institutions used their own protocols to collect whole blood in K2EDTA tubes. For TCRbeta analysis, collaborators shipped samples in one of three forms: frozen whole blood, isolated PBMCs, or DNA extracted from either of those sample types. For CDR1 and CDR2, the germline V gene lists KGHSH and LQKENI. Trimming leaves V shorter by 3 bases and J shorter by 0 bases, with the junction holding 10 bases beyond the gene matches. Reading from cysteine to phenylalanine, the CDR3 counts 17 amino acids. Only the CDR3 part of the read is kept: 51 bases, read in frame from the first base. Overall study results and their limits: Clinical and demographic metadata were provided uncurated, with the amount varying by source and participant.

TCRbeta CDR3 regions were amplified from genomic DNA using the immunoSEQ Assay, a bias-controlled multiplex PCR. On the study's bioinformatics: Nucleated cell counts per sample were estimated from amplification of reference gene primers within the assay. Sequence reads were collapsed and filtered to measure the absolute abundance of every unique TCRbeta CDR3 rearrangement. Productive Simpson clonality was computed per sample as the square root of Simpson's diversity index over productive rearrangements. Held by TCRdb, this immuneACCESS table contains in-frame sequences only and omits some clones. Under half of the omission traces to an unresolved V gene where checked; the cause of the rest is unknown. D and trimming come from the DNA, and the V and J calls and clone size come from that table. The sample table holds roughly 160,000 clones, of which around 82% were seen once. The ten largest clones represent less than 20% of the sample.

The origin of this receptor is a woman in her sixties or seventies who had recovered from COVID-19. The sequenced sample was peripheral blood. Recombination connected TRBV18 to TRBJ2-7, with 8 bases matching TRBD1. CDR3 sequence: CASSPVPTGGNSYEQYF. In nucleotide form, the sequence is TGTGCCAGCTCACCGGTACCCACAGGGGGGAACTCCTACGAGCAGTACTTC.